This T cell receptor beta chain was sequenced in a study of OX40 agonist ivuxolimab in advanced cancers. Study as a whole: The dose-escalation cohort was just under 85% male, with a mean age of 60 years, ranging about 20 to 85. Participants could have had prior anti-PD-1, anti-PD-L1 or anti-CTLA-4 therapy, and 40% had some.

Study findings and constraints: By week 6 at 0.1 to 3.0 mg/kg, blood CD4+ and CD8+ T cells had expanded clonally.

Concerning this clone itself: The target antigen is unknown.

Trimming pared 3 bases from V and 2 bases from J, leaving 6 bases between. This CDR3 has 13 residues. Germline V gene data show CDR1 as SGHDT and CDR2 as YYEEEE. Assay: immunoSEQ multiplex PCR; the TCRdb copy retains only in-frame clones and omits some. The data contain 77,000 or so clones, about 92% of them singletons. Blood was sampled at baseline, cycle 4 day 1, and cycle 7 day 1. The sequenced sample was CD4+ or CD8+ T cells sorted from blood, obtained in a trial of the OX40 agonist ivuxolimab. The sequence was collected from an adult with an advanced solid tumor such as melanoma, head and neck, liver or kidney cancer. The chain combines TRBV5-6 with TRBJ1-5; the D is unclear. CDR3 sequence reads: CASSSDRNQPQHF. The CDR3 DNA sequence: TGTGCCAGCAGCTCGGACCGCAATCAGCCCCAGCATTTT. Together with reference TRBV5-6 and TRBJ1-5, the CDR3 gives the full variable domain: DAGVTQSPTHLIKTRGQQVTLRCSPKSGHDTVSWYQQALGQGPQFIFQYYEEEERQRGNFPDRFSGHQFPNYSSELNVNALLLGDSALYLCASSSDRNQPQHFGDGTRLSIL.